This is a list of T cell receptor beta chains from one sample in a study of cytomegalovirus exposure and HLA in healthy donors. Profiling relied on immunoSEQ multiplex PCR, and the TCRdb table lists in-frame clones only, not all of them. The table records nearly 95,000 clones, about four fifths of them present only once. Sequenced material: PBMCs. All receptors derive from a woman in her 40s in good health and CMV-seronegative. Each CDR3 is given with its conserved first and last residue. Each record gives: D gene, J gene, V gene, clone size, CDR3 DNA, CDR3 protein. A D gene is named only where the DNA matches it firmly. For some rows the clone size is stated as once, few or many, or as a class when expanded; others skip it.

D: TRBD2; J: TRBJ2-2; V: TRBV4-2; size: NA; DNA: TGTGCCAGCAGCCAAGATCTTTTAGCGGGGGGGTTCACGAACACCGGGGAGCTGTTTTTT; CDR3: CASSQDLLAGGFTNTGELFF
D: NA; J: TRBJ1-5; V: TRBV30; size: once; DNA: TGTGCCTGGACCCCTTTGGGAGGGTGGAATCAGCCCCAGAATTTT; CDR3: CAWTPLGGWNQPQNF
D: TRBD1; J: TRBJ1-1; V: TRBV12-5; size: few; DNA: TGTGCTAGTGCCGTCCCGGGACAGGGGTCCACTGAAGCTTTCTTT; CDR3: CASAVPGQGSTEAFF
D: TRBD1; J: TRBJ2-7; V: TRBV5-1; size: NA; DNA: TGCGCCAGCAGCTCCCCGGGACAGGGGGTCTACGAGCAGTACTTC; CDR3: CASSSPGQGVYEQYF
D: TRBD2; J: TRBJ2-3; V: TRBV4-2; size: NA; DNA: TGTGCCAGCAGCCAAGGTCCTAGCGGGGGATCTGGAGATACGCAGTATTTT; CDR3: CASSQGPSGGSGDTQYF
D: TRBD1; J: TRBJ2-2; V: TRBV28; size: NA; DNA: TGTGCCAGCAGTTCATCCGGGACAGGGGACACCGGGGAGCTGTTTTTT; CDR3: CASSSSGTGDTGELFF
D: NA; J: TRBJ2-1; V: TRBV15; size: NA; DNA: TGTGCCACCAGCAGATCCGAGGCTGGCAATGAGCAGTTCTTC; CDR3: CATSRSEAGNEQFF
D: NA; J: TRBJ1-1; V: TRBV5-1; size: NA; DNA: TGCGCCAGCAGCACGGACTTGGCCACTGAAGCTTTCTTT; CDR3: CASSTDLATEAFF
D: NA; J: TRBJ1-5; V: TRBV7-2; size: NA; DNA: TGTGCCAGCAGCCGGACAGTAGATCAGCCCCAGCATTTT; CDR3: CASSRTVDQPQHF
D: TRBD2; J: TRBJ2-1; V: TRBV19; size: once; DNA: TGTGCCAGTAGTACCGGGACTAGGAATGAGCAGTTCTTC; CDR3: CASSTGTRNEQFF
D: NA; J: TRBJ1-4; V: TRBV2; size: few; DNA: TGTGCCAGTGGGGGGATCGTTCGGGAAAAACTGTTTTTT; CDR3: CASGGIVREKLFF
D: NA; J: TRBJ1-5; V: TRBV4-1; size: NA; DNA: TGCGCCAGCAGCCTGACCTCCACAGGGAATAGCAATCAGCCCCAGCATTTT; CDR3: CASSLTSTGNSNQPQHF
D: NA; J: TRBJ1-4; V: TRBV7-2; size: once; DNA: TGTGCCAGCAGCTTAAACCGAGGGGAAAAACTGTTTTTT; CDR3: CASSLNRGEKLFF
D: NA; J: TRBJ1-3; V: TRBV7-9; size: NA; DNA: TGTGCCAGCAGCGCGACACAGTCCGTCTCTGGAAACACCATATATTTT; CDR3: CASSATQSVSGNTIYF
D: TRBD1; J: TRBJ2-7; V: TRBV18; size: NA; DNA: TGTGCCAGCTCACCACCGGGACAGGGGTTAGACTACGAGCAGTACTTC; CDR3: CASSPPGQGLDYEQYF
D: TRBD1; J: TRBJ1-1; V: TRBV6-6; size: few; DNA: TGTGCCAGCAGCCTACAGGGGATTGGTACTGAAGCTTTCTTT; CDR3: CASSLQGIGTEAFF
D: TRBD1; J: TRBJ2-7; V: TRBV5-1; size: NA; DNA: TGCGCCAGCAGCTTGGAAGGACAGGGGTTCTACGAGCAGTACTTC; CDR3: CASSLEGQGFYEQYF
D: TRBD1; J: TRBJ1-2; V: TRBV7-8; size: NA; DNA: TGTGCCAGCAGCCCTAGGGTATACAGGGGCCGGGGCTACACCTTC; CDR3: CASSPRVYRGRGYTF
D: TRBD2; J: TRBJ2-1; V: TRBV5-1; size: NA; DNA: TGCGCCAGCAGGAAGACTAGCGGGGTTGAAAATGAGCAGTTCTTC; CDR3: CASRKTSGVENEQFF
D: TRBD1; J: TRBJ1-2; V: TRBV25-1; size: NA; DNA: TGTGCCAGCAGTGATCCGCACCAGGGGGCTAATCTCTATGGCTACACCTTC; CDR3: CASSDPHQGANLYGYTF
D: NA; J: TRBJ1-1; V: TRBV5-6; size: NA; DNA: TGTGCCAGCAGCTCCTACGAGGGTTGGTCTGAAGCTTTCTTT; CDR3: CASSSYEGWSEAFF
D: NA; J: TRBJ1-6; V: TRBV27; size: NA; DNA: TGTGCCAGCAGTTTTGAAGGGGGTTTTAATTCACCCCTCCACTTT; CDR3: CASSFEGGFNSPLHF
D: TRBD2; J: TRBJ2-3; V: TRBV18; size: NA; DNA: TGTGCCAGCTCACTAACGGGGGGGACCACAGATACGCAGTATTTT; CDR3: CASSLTGGTTDTQYF
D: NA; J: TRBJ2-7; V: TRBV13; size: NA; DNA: TGTGCCAGCACTAAACGGGGGGACAGGCGTTACTACGAGCAGTACTTC; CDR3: CASTKRGDRRYYEQYF
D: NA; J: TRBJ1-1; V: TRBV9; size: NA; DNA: TGTGCCAGCAGCGTAGAGGCAGACATGAACACTGAAGCTTTCTTT; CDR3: CASSVEADMNTEAFF
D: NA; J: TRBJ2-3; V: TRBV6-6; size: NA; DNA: TGTGCCAGCAGTCCTGTAGGGGGGGCCGGCACAGATACGCAGTATTTT; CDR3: CASSPVGGAGTDTQYF
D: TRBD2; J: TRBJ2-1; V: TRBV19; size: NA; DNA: TGTGCCAGTAGTAGGGGACTAAGCGGGGGATCGAGCTCCTACAATGAGCAGTTCTTC; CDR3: CASSRGLSGGSSSYNEQFF